This record looks at one T cell receptor (beta chain) sequence and its context. These data are taken from a study of blood T cell repertoires in COVID-19. Turning to the study itself: The cDNA or gDNA used as material had been derived from T cells, B-cell-depleted T cells, or PBMCs.

This CDR3 is 16 amino acids long. After removal of 3 bases from V and 0 bases from J, the junction contained 3 bases not matched to a gene. Looked up from germline, CDR1 is SGHRS and CDR2 is YFSETQ. Data came from immunoSEQ multiplex PCR; TCRdb stores just in-frame clones and leaves some out. The sample contains about 230,000 clones, more than 70% of which appear only once. This chain connects TRBV5-1 to TRBJ1-6; 7 bases are a match to TRBD1. Sequenced input: peripheral blood. The source is a man in his forties with active or convalescent COVID-19. This CDR3 reads CASSSGDSSYNSPLHF. CDR3 bases: TGCGCCAGCAGCTCGGGGGACAGCTCCTATAATTCACCCCTCCACTTT. The whole variable domain, remainder taken from reference TRBV5-1 and TRBJ1-6, is KAGVTQTPRYLIKTRGQQVTLSCSPISGHRSVSWYQQTPGQGLQFLFEYFSETQRNKGNFPGRFSGRQFSNSRSEMNVSTLELGDSALYLCASSSGDSSYNSPLHFGNGTRLTVT.